The 3 T cell receptor beta chains given below trace back to one sample, sequenced in a study of T cells in Graves' hyperthyroidism and ophthalmopathy. TCR beta CDR3 sequences were amplified from RNA transcripts. The study used the HTBI primer set for a first-round RT-PCR of the TCR CDR3. MiXCR, applied by TCRdb to the multiplex PCR reads, yields one record per CDR3 protein. The sample shows over 500,000 distinct CDR3 sequences, around 15% of them seen only once. Sequenced sample: blood. These receptors all come from a woman in her 30s with Graves' ophthalmopathy.

This clonotype was counted at least ten times. The chain joins TRBV11-2 to TRBJ2-7; D not certain. CDR3 length: 13 amino acids. The germline CDR1 and CDR2 sequences are SGHAT and FQNNGV. Trimming took off 0 bases at V and 3 bases at J, with 6 bases between the two ends. CDR3 bases: TGTGCCAGCAGCTTAGATGTGGACTACGAGCAGTACTTC. Amino acid sequence: CASSLDVDYEQYF.

V usage is TRBV11-2 and J usage is TRBJ2-7, with D unresolved. Per the germline V gene, CDR1 is SGHAT and CDR2 is FQNNGV. CDR3 size: 14 residues. Trimming removed 3 bases at V and 5 bases at J, with 14 bases between. CDR3: CASSLPPGGDEQYF. CDR3 sequence (DNA): TGTGCCAGCAGCTTGCCCCCTGGTGGGGACGAGCAGTACTTC.

The gene calls are TRBV2 and TRBJ2-1; a weak D match, TRBD2 (5 bases). Germline values: CDR1 SNHLY, CDR2 FYNNEI. This CDR3 spans 11 amino acids. Between the trimmed V and J ends, which lost 4 bases and 12 bases, there was a span of 10 bases. The CDR3 region has the DNA TGTGCCAGCAGTGGAGGGAGTAGGCAGTTCTTC. Its protein is CASSGGSRQFF.